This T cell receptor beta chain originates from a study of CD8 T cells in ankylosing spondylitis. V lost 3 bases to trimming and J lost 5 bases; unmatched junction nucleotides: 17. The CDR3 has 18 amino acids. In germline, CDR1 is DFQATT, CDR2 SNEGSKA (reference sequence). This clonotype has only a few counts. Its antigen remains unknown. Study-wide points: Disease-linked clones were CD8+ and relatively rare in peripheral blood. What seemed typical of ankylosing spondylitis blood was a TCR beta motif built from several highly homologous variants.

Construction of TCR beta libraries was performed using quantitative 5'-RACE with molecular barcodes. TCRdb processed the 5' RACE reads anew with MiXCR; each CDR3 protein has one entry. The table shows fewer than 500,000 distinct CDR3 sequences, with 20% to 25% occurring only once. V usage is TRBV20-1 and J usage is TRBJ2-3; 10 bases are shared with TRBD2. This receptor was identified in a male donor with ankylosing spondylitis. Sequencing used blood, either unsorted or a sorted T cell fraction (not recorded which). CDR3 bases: TGCAGTGCTAGTCCTATGGGAACTAGCGGGACCCTTGGAGATACGCAGTATTTT. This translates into CSASPMGTSGTLGDTQYF.